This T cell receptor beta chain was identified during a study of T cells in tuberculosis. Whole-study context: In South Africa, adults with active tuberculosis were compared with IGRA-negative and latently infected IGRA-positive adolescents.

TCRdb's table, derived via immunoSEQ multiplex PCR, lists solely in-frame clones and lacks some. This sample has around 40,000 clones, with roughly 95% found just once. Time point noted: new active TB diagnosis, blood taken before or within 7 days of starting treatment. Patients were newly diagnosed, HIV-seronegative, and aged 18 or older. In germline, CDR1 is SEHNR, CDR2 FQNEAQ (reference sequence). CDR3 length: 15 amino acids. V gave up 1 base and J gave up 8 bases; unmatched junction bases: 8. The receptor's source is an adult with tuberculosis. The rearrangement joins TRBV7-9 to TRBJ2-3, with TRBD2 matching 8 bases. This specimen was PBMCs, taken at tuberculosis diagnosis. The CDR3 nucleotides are TGTGCCAGCAGCTTAGATAGCGGGGCCCCGGGTACGCAGTATTTT. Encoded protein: CASSLDSGAPGTQYF.